A single T cell receptor beta chain is shown here with its context. Its antigen remains unidentified. Qualities for individual bases were not recorded, and no much larger clone is one base off. The germline V gene encodes CDR1 ENHRY and CDR2 SYGVKD. V has 9 bases trimmed and J has 4 bases trimmed; junction bases matching no gene number 13. From the cysteine up to the phenylalanine, the CDR3 has a length of 15 residues. Only the CDR3 DNA stays, 45 bases, in frame from base 1. The CDR3 regions of human TCRbeta chains were subjected to immunosequencing. The authors' pipeline ran thus. Repertoire TCRs were checked for matches against a reference library of SARS-CoV-2-specific TCRs that had been generated using the MIRA antigen-specificity platform. Breadth was defined as the fraction of unique TCRs that were SARS-CoV-2-associated. Depth was defined as the fraction of total T cells that were SARS-CoV-2-associated. Using the MIRA data, every spike-specific TCR was mapped to the spike region that the TCR reacted to and assigned to either a CD4 or a CD8 class. Log10-transformed breadth and depth values were compared by one-way ANOVA with Sidak's multiple comparisons tests. What TCRdb holds here is the immuneACCESS table cut down to in-frame rearrangements. Part of the clones is not present; checked against another copy, under half of the missing clones reflect an unresolved V gene, and the others are unexplained. The V and J calls and clone size were taken over from that table, and D and trimming were inferred from the DNA. The table for this sample lists roughly 120,000 clones; about 88% of them were counted only once. The biggest ten clones account for approximately 3.4% of the sample.

The record originates from a study of T cell responses to AZD1222 COVID-19 vaccine (dated by TCRdb to about 2021). Context from the whole study: A total of 230 to 250 trial participants underwent TCR sequencing, of whom 207 had received two doses of AZD1222 and approximately 25 had received two doses of the MenACWY control vaccine. Trial participants were enrolled into age subgroups of 18-55, 56-69 and 70-plus years, which contained roughly 150, 30 and 60 TCR-sequenced participants, respectively. What the work shows at the level of the full study, not this receptor alone: The vaccine-associated CD4 TCRs covered the entire spike protein, and the dominant responses fell in regions 160-218 and 743-854. Reportedly, almost half of the unique spike-specific TCRs recognized epitopes lying outside the regions that are mutated in the B.1.351 and B.1.1.7 variants. Conclusions about previously exposed vaccinees were limited because only a handful of AZD1222 recipients were SARS-CoV-2 seropositive at baseline. After two AZD1222 doses, both the breadth and the depth of spike-specific TCRs were significantly higher than at day 0 and than in MenACWY recipients. In the small 56-69-year group, the increase in depth fell short of significance, most likely because of low power. Because no day 14 peak-response samples were available, repertoires were characterized only after the peak T cell response. Most participants were white British and females outnumbered males, and the authors suggested that clonal diversity may have been underestimated.

The time point label, as the study defines it: about 28 days (+/-7) after the second vaccine dose. Because spike-specific TCR depth and breadth did not differ between the two schedules, AZD1222 recipients who got a second dose at roughly 4 weeks were pooled with those who got a second dose at roughly 12 weeks. Samples from vaccinated people were obtained from the UK trials COV001 and COV002, which included a single-blind randomized controlled phase 2/3 trial of AZD1222 (ChAdOx1 nCoV-19) in healthy adults. Trial participant PBMC samples were collected at day 0 and day 28 after the second dose for TCRbeta chain sequencing.

This receptor chain uses TRBV10-3 and TRBJ2-7; 9 central bases correspond to TRBD1. Material: peripheral blood, obtained 28 days after the second AZD1222 dose. The receptor comes from an adult who received the AZD1222 COVID-19 vaccine. The sequence in DNA is TGTGCCATAAGGATCCAGGGACAGGGATCGTACGAGCAGTACTTC. Its translation reads: CAIRIQGQGSYEQYF.